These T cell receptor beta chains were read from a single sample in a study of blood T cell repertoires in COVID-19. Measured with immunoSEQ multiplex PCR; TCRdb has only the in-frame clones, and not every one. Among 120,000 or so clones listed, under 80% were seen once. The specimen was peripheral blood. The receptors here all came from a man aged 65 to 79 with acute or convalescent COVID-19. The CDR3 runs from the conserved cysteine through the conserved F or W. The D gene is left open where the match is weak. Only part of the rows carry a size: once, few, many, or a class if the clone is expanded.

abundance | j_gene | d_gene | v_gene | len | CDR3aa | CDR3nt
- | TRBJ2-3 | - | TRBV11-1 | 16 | CASSLDRYRSTDTQYF | TGTGCCAGCAGCTTAGATCGCTACCGGAGCACAGATACGCAGTATTTT
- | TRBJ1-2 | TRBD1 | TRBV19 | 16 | CASSKDYGTGYYGYTF | TGTGCCAGTAGTAAGGATTACGGGACAGGTTACTATGGCTACACCTTC
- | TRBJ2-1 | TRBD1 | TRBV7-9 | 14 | CASSFGTGYNEQFF | TGTGCCAGCAGCTTTGGGACAGGCTACAATGAGCAGTTCTTC
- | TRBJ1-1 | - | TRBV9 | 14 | CASSVGLQNTEAFF | TGTGCCAGCAGCGTAGGGCTTCAGAACACTGAAGCTTTCTTT
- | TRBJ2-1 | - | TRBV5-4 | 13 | CASSLVLDNEQFF | TGTGCCAGCAGCTTGGTACTAGACAATGAGCAGTTCTTC
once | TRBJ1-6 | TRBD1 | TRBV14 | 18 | CASSRSYRDRGYNSPLHF | TGTGCCAGCAGCCGAAGCTACCGGGACAGGGGCTATAATTCACCCCTCCACTTT
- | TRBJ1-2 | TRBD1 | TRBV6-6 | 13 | CASEDRGVYGYTF | TGTGCCAGCGAGGACAGGGGCGTCTATGGCTACACCTTC
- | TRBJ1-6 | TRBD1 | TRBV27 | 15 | CASSLFTGEDSPLHF | TGTGCCAGCAGTTTATTCACAGGGGAGGACTCACCCCTCCACTTT
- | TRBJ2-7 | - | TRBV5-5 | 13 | CASSQYTTYEQYF | TGTGCCAGCAGCCAATACACGACCTACGAGCAGTACTTC
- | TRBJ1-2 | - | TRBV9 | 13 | CASSDDRHLGYTF | TGTGCCAGCAGCGACGACAGACATCTTGGCTACACCTTC
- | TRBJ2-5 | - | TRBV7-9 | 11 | CASSSRETQYF | TGTGCCAGCAGCTCCAGGGAGACCCAGTACTTC
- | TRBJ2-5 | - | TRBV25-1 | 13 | CASSEWGVQTQYF | TGTGCCAGCAGTGAATGGGGGGTGCAGACCCAGTACTTC
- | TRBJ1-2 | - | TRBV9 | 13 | CASSAPSNYGYTF | TGTGCCAGCAGCGCCCCTTCTAACTATGGCTACACCTTC
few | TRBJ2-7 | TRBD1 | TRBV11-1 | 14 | CASSLEDRGNEQYF | TGTGCCAGCAGCCTTGAGGACAGGGGGAACGAGCAGTACTTC
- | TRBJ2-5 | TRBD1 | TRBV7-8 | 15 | CASSDRDGRQETQYF | TGTGCCAGCAGCGACAGGGACGGTAGACAAGAGACCCAGTACTTC
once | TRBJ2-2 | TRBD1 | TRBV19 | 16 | CASSIMAGGEAGELFF | TGTGCCAGTAGTATAATGGCAGGGGGCGAGGCCGGGGAGCTGTTTTTT
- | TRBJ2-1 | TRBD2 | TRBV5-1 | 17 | CASSAQPGLAGGNEQFF | TGCGCCAGCAGCGCCCAACCGGGACTAGCGGGAGGTAATGAGCAGTTCTTC
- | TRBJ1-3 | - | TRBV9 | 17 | CASSPQEQFYLGNTIYF | TGTGCCAGCAGCCCACAGGAACAGTTTTACCTCGGAAACACCATATATTTT
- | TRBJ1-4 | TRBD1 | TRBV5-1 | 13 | CASSKGAGEKLFF | TGCGCCAGCAGCAAGGGGGCCGGGGAAAAACTGTTTTTT
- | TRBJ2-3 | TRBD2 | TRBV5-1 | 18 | CASSSNRGGQVSTDTQYF | TGCGCCAGCAGCTCCAACCGGGGGGGCCAGGTTAGCACAGATACGCAGTATTTT
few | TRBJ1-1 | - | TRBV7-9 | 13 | CASSPQQNTEAFF | TGTGCCAGCAGCCCACAGCAGAACACTGAAGCTTTCTTT
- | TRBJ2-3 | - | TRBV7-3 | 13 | CASSSEGIDTQYF | TGTGCCAGCAGCTCGGAGGGGATAGATACGCAGTATTTT
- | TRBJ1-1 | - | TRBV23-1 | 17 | CASSPPEASELNTEAFF | TGCGCCAGCAGTCCCCCCGAGGCGTCAGAATTGAACACTGAAGCTTTCTTT
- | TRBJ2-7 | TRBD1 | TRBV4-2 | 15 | CASSQEGTGAYEQYF | TGTGCCAGCAGCCAAGAAGGCACAGGGGCCTACGAGCAGTACTTC
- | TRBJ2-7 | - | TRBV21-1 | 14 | CASSTGQYVCEQYF | -
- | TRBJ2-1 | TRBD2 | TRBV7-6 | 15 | CASSLSGGANNEQFF | TGTGCCAGCAGCTTGAGCGGGGGGGCTAACAATGAGCAGTTCTTC
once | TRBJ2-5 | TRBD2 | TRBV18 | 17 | CASSPPGLAGPRGAQYF | TGTGCCAGCTCACCACCGGGCCTAGCGGGGCCCAGGGGAGCCCAGTACTTC
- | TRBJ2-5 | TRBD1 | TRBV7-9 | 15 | CASSINRDSQETQYF | TGTGCCAGCAGCATTAACCGGGACAGCCAAGAGACCCAGTACTTC
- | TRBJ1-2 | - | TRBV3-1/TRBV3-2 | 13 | CASSQPPGYGYTF | TGTGCCAGCAGCCAACCACCGGGCTATGGCTACACCTTC
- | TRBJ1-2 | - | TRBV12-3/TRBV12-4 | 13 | CASSDDGIGGYTF | TGTGCCAGCAGTGACGACGGGATCGGGGGCTACACCTTC
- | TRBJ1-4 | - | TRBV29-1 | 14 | CSVGGHSRDEKLFF | TGCAGCGTTGGCGGACACTCAAGGGATGAAAAACTGTTTTTT
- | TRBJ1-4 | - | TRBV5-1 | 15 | CASSRGGATNEKLFF | TGCGCCAGCAGCCGGGGTGGGGCAACTAATGAAAAACTGTTTTTT
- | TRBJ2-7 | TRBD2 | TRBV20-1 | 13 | CSASSSGGYEQYF | TGCAGTGCTAGTTCGAGCGGGGGCTACGAGCAGTACTTC
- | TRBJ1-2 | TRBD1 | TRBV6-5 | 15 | CASNPTGQGIYGYTF | TGTGCCAGCAACCCAACGGGACAGGGGATATATGGCTACACCTTC
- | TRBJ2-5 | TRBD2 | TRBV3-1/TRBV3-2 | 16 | CASSQATVSGGETQYF | TGTGCCAGCAGCCAAGCCACGGTCAGCGGGGGGGAGACCCAGTACTTC
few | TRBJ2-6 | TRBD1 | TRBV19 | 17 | CASSIGQGASGANVLTF | TGTGCCAGTAGTATAGGACAGGGGGCGTCCGGGGCCAACGTCCTGACTTTC
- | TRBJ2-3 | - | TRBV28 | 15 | CASSIRVPSTDTQYF | TGTGCCAGCAGTATCAGGGTTCCTAGCACAGATACGCAGTATTTT
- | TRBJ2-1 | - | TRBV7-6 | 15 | CASSRTSTSYNEQFF | TGTGCCAGCAGCCGTACTAGCACCTCCTACAATGAGCAGTTCTTC
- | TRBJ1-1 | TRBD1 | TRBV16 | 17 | CASSQSGTGGWGTEAFF | TGTGCCAGCAGCCAATCTGGGACAGGGGGCTGGGGCACTGAAGCTTTCTTT